The 18 T cell receptor beta chains below all came from one sample that was sequenced in a study of cytotoxic CD8 clonotypes in ibrutinib-treated CLL. Profiling relied on immunoSEQ multiplex PCR, and the TCRdb table lists in-frame clones only, not all of them. The sample contains around 97,000 clones, 60% to 80% of which appear only once. Here the sequenced sample was PBMCs, taken after 12 months of ibrutinib treatment. All receptors come from a human donor with chronic lymphocytic leukemia.

V usage is TRBV7-2 and J usage is TRBJ2-1; 9 bases are shared with TRBD2. CDR3 length equals 17 residues. Trimming at V came to 3 bases and at J to 2 bases, leaving 8 bases not matched to a gene. The germline V gene encodes CDR1 SGHTA and CDR2 FQGNSA. CDR3 bases: TGTGCCAGCAGCTTCCCCTTAGCGGGGGACCCCTACAATGAGCAGTTCTTC. It is translated as CASSFPLAGDPYNEQFF.

This clone was counted between two and nine times. The chain uses TRBV11-1 and TRBJ1-1; unclear D gene. V lost 5 bases, J lost 0 bases, and 13 bases lay in between. CDR1 and CDR2 (germline): SGHAT, FQDESV (reference sequence). The CDR3 extends over 15 amino acids. The CDR3 DNA follows: TGTGCCAGCAGCCACCACACCTTCATGAACACTGAAGCTTTCTTT. It specifies CASSHHTFMNTEAFF.

In this sample, this clone turned up a few times. The rearrangement links TRBV7-2 to TRBJ2-3, with 7 bases identical to TRBD2. This CDR3 has 15 residues. V shed 1 base and J 6 bases; nucleotides not matched to a gene: 7. CDR1 and CDR2 from the germline V gene are SGHTA and FQGNSA. CDR3 nucleotides: TGTGCCAGCAGCTTAGGCCAGGTGCGGGGGGATACGCAGTATTTT. Translated: CASSLGQVRGDTQYF.

The chain has TRBV11-3 and TRBJ2-5; D is undetermined. Trimming cost V 5 bases and J 6 bases, with 10 bases left between them. Germline loops: CDR1 SGHNT, CDR2 YENEEA. This CDR3 is 12 amino acids long. The CDR3 DNA is TGTGCCAGCAGCCAACCCCAGAAGACCCAGTACTTC. Translated: CASSQPQKTQYF.

J is TRBJ2-2 and V is TRBV5-6, with D possibly TRBD2 on 5 matching bases. The germline V gene encodes CDR1 SGHDT and CDR2 YYEEEE. Between the trimmed V and J ends, which lost 5 bases and 7 bases, there was a span of 18 bases. This CDR3 is built from 15 residues. The CDR3 reads CASSHQPSPGGELFF. The CDR3 nucleotides read TGTGCCAGCAGTCATCAACCTAGCCCGGGCGGGGAGCTGTTTTTT.

The chain uses TRBV19 and TRBJ1-4, with 9 bases lining up with TRBD1. V lost 4 bases and J lost 7; bases outside the gene matches: 7. Looked up from germline, CDR1 is LNHDA and CDR2 is SQIVND (reference sequence). There are 15 residues in the CDR3. The CDR3 protein is CASSTTGQGGEKLFF. The CDR3 coding sequence is TGTGCCAGTAGTACGACGGGACAGGGAGGTGAAAAACTGTTTTTT.

The chain carries TRBV7-9 and TRBJ1-3; D is perhaps TRBD1 (5 bases). The V gene lost 5 bases and the J gene lost 4 bases, with 21 bases spanning the gap. This CDR3 is built from 17 residues. Germline V gives CDR1 SEHNR, CDR2 FQNEAQ (reference sequence). The CDR3 region is CASSLRWGKTDGNTIYF. CDR3 nucleotides: TGTGCCAGCAGCCTAAGATGGGGGAAGACCGACGGAAACACCATATATTTT.

The chain has TRBV6-1 and TRBJ1-1; D gene unclear. Trimming took 5 bases from V and 1 from J, leaving 8 bases between them. The germline gives CDR1 MNHNS, CDR2 SASEGT. This CDR3 is built from 13 residues. The CDR3 spells CASSPEGNTEAFF. The CDR3 region has the DNA TGTGCCAGCAGTCCGGAGGGGAACACTGAAGCTTTCTTT.

The chain joins TRBV7-9 to TRBJ1-6, with 10 nucleotides matching TRBD1. The CDR3 runs 13 residues. The trim removed 5 bases at V and 10 bases at J, leaving 2 bases unmatched. Germline V lookup: CDR1 SEHNR, CDR2 FQNEAQ (reference sequence). The CDR3 region has the DNA TGTGCCAGCAGCGGACAGGGGGACTCACCCCTCCACTTT. Amino acids: CASSGQGDSPLHF.

The rearrangement links TRBV7-9 to TRBJ2-5; a weak D match, TRBD2 (6 bases). The V and J ends lost 5 bases and 4 bases respectively, with 20 bases between them. The CDR3 runs 16 residues. CDR1 is SEHNR, CDR2 FQNEAQ, per germline (reference sequence). CDR3: CASSPIGGAYRETQYF. The CDR3 nucleotides read TGTGCCAGCAGCCCTATCGGCGGGGCGTACCGAGAGACCCAGTACTTC.

This clone has at least ten counts. The chain recombines TRBV6-1 with TRBJ2-1; no reliable D call. Germline CDR1 MNHNS, CDR2 SASEGT. This CDR3 comprises 11 residues. Trimming removed 5 bases from V and 2 bases from J, with 1 base in between. The DNA of the CDR3 is TGTGCCAGCAGTACCTACAATGAGCAGTTCTTC. It codes for CASSTYNEQFF.

The chain couples TRBV19 to TRBJ1-6; 7 bases are a match to TRBD1. The trim removed 7 bases at V and 7 bases at J, leaving 10 bases unmatched. Germline lookup yields CDR1 LNHDA and CDR2 SQIVND (reference sequence). The CDR3 totals 15 residues. CDR3 in DNA: TGTGCCAGTAAAGGAGACAGGGCTACCAATTCACCCCTCCACTTT. Encoded protein: CASKGDRATNSPLHF. Variable domain in full (rest from reference TRBV19 and TRBJ1-6): DGGITQSPKYLFRKEGQNVTLSCEQNLNHDAMYWYRQDPGQGLRLIYYSQIVNDFQKGDIAEGYSVSREKKESFPLTVTSAQKNPTAFYLCASKGDRATNSPLHFGNGTRLTVT.

The chain joins TRBV5-1 to TRBJ1-3; D not resolved. The CDR3 totals 13 residues. Per the germline V gene, CDR1 is SGHRS and CDR2 is YFSETQ. V was cut by 4 bases and J by 0 bases, with 5 bases left in between. CDR3 sequence (DNA): TGCGCCAGCAGCCCGGACTCTGGAAACACCATATATTTT. Translating gives CASSPDSGNTIYF.

This CDR3 is CASSPSGTGVDTQYF. The CDR3 coding sequence is TGTGCCAGCAGCCCATCCGGGACAGGGGTCGATACGCAGTATTTT. The chain recombines TRBV7-6 with TRBJ2-3, with 10 bases aligning to TRBD1. The germline gives CDR1 SGHVS, CDR2 FNYEAQ. V lost 5 bases and J lost 6; bases outside the gene matches: 8. This CDR3 is 15 amino acids long.

The gene calls are TRBV7-8 and TRBJ2-6; no firm D call. CDR3 length equals 15 residues. Trimming removed 2 bases from V and 1 base from J, with 6 bases in between. CDR1 is SGHVS and CDR2 is FQNEAQ in the germline V gene. CDR3 residues: CASSLPTSGANVLTF. The CDR3, as DNA: TGTGCCAGCAGCTTACCGACGTCTGGGGCCAACGTCCTGACTTTC.

The CDR3 is CASSWGTANGYTF. CDR3 bases: TGTGCCAGCAGCTGGGGGACAGCGAATGGCTACACCTTC. V and J are TRBV5-6 and TRBJ1-2; 7 bases line up with TRBD1. From germline, CDR1 is SGHDT and CDR2 YYEEEE. The trim removed 3 bases at V and 6 bases at J, leaving 5 bases unmatched. The CDR3 sequence is 13 residues long.

In its sample, this clone was seen a few times. V usage is TRBV19 and J usage is TRBJ1-5; D remains ambiguous. CDR1 and CDR2 (germline): LNHDA, SQIVND (reference sequence). The V end lost 4 bases, the J end lost 7 bases, and 14 bases lay between the germline ends. The CDR3 covers 14 residues. CDR3 sequence: CASSTDASRQPQHF. Written as DNA, the CDR3 is TGTGCCAGTAGTACGGACGCATCGAGGCAGCCCCAGCATTTT.

V and J are TRBV9 and TRBJ1-1; no reliable D call. CDR1 and CDR2 (germline): SGDLS, YYNGEE. V lost 2 bases to trimming and J lost 4 bases, with 9 bases between them. This CDR3 has 13 residues. The CDR3 DNA sequence: TGTGCCAGCAGCGTTGTGCAGAGCACTGAAGCTTTCTTT. It encodes CASSVVQSTEAFF.